Below, 13 T cell receptor beta chains from the same sample are listed, as sequenced in a study of human thymus T cells. During corrective heart surgery, resections were taken, and the thymus tissue came from them. Here immunoSEQ multiplex PCR was the method, and the copy in TCRdb shows in-frame clones only, minus some. The table includes some 120,000 clones, around 94% detected once. Input material: thymus tissue. The receptor set was obtained from a boy in the first two years of life with a congenital heart defect but otherwise immunologically healthy.

This chain connects TRBV28 to TRBJ2-5; no reliable D call. V was trimmed by 3 bases and J by 1 base, leaving 3 bases between them. Per the germline V gene, CDR1 is MDHEN and CDR2 is SYDVKM. The CDR3 is 12 residues long. The CDR3 DNA is TGTGCCAGCAGTTTGACCCAAGAGACCCAGTACTTC. Its protein is CASSLTQETQYF.

The rearrangement links TRBV18 to TRBJ1-6; maybe TRBD1 (6 bases). V was shortened by 3 bases and J by 0 bases, with 15 bases between the two germline ends. The CDR3 has 18 residues. From germline, CDR1 is KGHSH and CDR2 LQKENI. CDR3 amino acids: CASSPDRTLSSYNSPLHF. The CDR3 coding sequence is TGTGCCAGCTCACCCGACAGGACACTGAGCTCCTATAATTCACCCCTCCACTTT.

The DNA for the CDR3 is TGTGCCAGCAGCTTTCACCCAGGACAGGGCCCGAAGGGCACTGAAGCTTTCTTT. Its translation: CASSFHPGQGPKGTEAFF. The chain couples TRBV7-2 to TRBJ1-1, with TRBD1 matching 8 bases. Germline V CDR1 and CDR2: SGHTA, FQGNSA. This CDR3 comprises 18 residues. J gave up 4 bases and V 3 bases, and 16 bases lay outside the gene matches.

V and J are TRBV21-1 and TRBJ1-1; the table names TRBD1, a call not compared with the DNA. TRBV21-1 is a known pseudogene. CDR3 size: 15 residues. Here the CDR3 DNA reads TGTGCCAGCAGCAACCACAGGGGGAGGGTCACTGAAGCTTTCTTT. It encodes CASSNHRGRVTEAFF.

The CDR3 sequence is CASSRRGPGNTEAFF. DNA of the CDR3: TGTGCCAGCAGCCGCAGGGGGCCGGGGAACACTGAAGCTTTCTTT. V and J are TRBV14 and TRBJ1-1; 8 bases align to TRBD1. V was clipped by 4 bases and J by 1 base; unmatched bases: 5. Germline lookup yields CDR1 SGHDN and CDR2 FVKESK. The CDR3 is 15 residues long.

The chain joins TRBV30 to TRBJ1-3; D unclear. The germline V gene encodes CDR1 GTSNPN and CDR2 SVGIG (reference sequence). The V and J ends lost 3 bases and 2 bases respectively, with 17 bases between them. CDR3 size: 16 residues. The CDR3 region has the DNA TGTGCCTGGAGCCACGAAGGGAGAGGAGCTGGAAACACCATATATTTT. Protein: CAWSHEGRGAGNTIYF.

This clone was observed once. As DNA, the CDR3 is TGTGCCAGCAGGCGGGGCTCGGATGGGGCCAACGTCCTGACTTTC. Translation: CASRRGSDGANVLTF. This sequence joins TRBV6-5 and TRBJ2-6, with D possibly TRBD2 on 6 matching bases. This CDR3 has 15 residues. The germline V and J ends were trimmed by 6 bases and 3 bases, with 12 bases remaining between them. Per the germline V gene, CDR1 is MNHEY and CDR2 is SVGAGI.

This clone was detected once. The chain couples TRBV30 to TRBJ2-1; D is perhaps TRBD2 (7 bases). Trimming removed 0 bases at V and 3 bases at J, with 15 bases between. Germline V lookup: CDR1 GTSNPN, CDR2 SVGIG (reference sequence). CDR3 length equals 16 residues. The CDR3 loop reads CAWSVGGALFYNEQFF. For the CDR3, the DNA is TGTGCCTGGAGTGTTGGGGGGGCCCTCTTCTACAATGAGCAGTTCTTC.

The V call is TRBV18, the J call TRBJ2-3, with a possible D match to TRBD1 (6 bases). Trimming pared 3 bases from V and 6 bases from J, leaving 10 bases between. The CDR3 has 13 residues. The germline gives CDR1 KGHSH, CDR2 LQKENI. The CDR3 DNA sequence: TGTGCCAGCTCACCTACAGGGACCGATACGCAGTATTTT. Its protein is CASSPTGTDTQYF.

This clone showed up just once. The chain uses TRBV30 and TRBJ2-7; D unclear. The germline V and J ends were trimmed by 0 bases and 2 bases, with 14 bases remaining between them. CDR1 and CDR2 (germline): GTSNPN, SVGIG (reference sequence). The CDR3 covers 15 residues. This CDR3 reads CAWSVHRAPTYEQYF. Written as DNA, the CDR3 is TGTGCCTGGAGTGTACATCGGGCCCCTACCTACGAGCAGTACTTC.

The chain employs TRBV6-1 and TRBJ2-2; no clear D gene. This CDR3 has 12 amino acids. Germline-derived CDR1 and CDR2 are MNHNS and SASEGT. V was trimmed by 2 bases and J by 6 bases, leaving 4 bases between them. This CDR3 reads CASSEKAGELFF. In DNA, the CDR3 is TGTGCCAGCAGTGAAAAGGCCGGGGAGCTGTTTTTT.

In this sample, this clone turned up once. The chain uses TRBV9 and TRBJ2-5; perhaps TRBD2 as D (6 bases). Germline CDR1 and CDR2: SGDLS and YYNGEE. The CDR3 contains 13 residues. Trimming cost V 2 bases and J 3 bases, with 8 bases left between them. The CDR3 sequence: CASSVRLEETQYF. The CDR3 coding sequence is TGTGCCAGCAGCGTTAGACTAGAAGAGACCCAGTACTTC.

The chain combines TRBV29-1 with TRBJ1-2, with D maybe TRBD1 (5 bases). The CDR3 is 12 residues long. The germline V and J ends were trimmed by 6 bases and 3 bases, with 11 bases remaining between them. Germline V lookup: CDR1 SQVTM, CDR2 ANQGSEA. The CDR3: CSVRGADYGYTF. In DNA form, the CDR3 reads TGCAGCGTCCGGGGCGCAGACTATGGCTACACCTTC.